The next 14 T cell receptor beta chains were all read from a single sample in a study of blood T cell repertoires in COVID-19. Here immunoSEQ multiplex PCR was the method, and the copy in TCRdb shows in-frame clones only, minus some. The sample shows 150,000 to 200,000 clones, roughly 77% of them seen only once. The sample comprised peripheral blood. These receptor sequences come from a human donor in a cohort sampled during active COVID-19.

This clone was seen many times. This sequence joins TRBV7-6 and TRBJ2-7; 8 nucleotides match TRBD1. The J segment lost 0 bases and the V segment lost 8 bases, leaving 9 bases of the junction unmatched. CDR3 length equals 15 residues. The V gene's germline CDR1 is SGHVS and CDR2 FNYEAQ. This CDR3 reads CASGLGTGGSYEQYF. CDR3 nucleotide sequence: TGTGCCAGCGGATTGGGAACAGGGGGCTCCTACGAGCAGTACTTC.

V usage is TRBV6-6 and J usage is TRBJ2-5, with D possibly being TRBD2 (6 bases). V lost 5 bases and J lost 5, with 9 bases in between. Germline-derived CDR1 and CDR2 are MNHNY and SVGAGI (reference sequence). CDR3 length: 12 amino acids. The CDR3 loop reads CASSTSRETQYF. The CDR3 nucleotides read TGTGCCAGCAGTACTAGCAGGGAGACCCAGTACTTC.

J is TRBJ2-7 and V is TRBV6-5, with TRBD2 identical over 13 bases. CDR1 is MNHEY, CDR2 SVGAGI, per germline. V shed 0 bases, J shed 4 bases, and the junction held 3 bases outside the gene matches. The CDR3 consists of 16 residues. CDR3 sequence reads: CASSYSRTSGSYEQYF. DNA of the CDR3: TGTGCCAGCAGTTACTCGAGGACTAGCGGGAGTTACGAGCAGTACTTC.

DNA of the CDR3: TGTGCCTGGAGAGGGGGGATACAGGGGGCTTATGAAAAACTGTTTTTT. Its translation: CAWRGGIQGAYEKLFF. The chain combines TRBV30 with TRBJ1-4; 9 bases line up with TRBD1. CDR1 is GTSNPN and CDR2 is SVGIG in the germline V gene (reference sequence). The CDR3 sequence is 16 residues long. Unmatched junction bases numbered 11, after V lost 3 bases and J lost 6 bases.

The gene calls are TRBV29-1 and TRBJ1-2; 7 bases map to TRBD1. Germline CDR1 SQVTM, CDR2 ANQGSEA. This CDR3 comprises 14 residues. J lost 8 bases, V lost 2 bases, and 11 bases had no gene match. DNA of the CDR3: TGCAGCGTTGAAATGTTTCGTGGACAGGAGGGCTACACCTTC. It translates to CSVEMFRGQEGYTF.

This clone was counted once. The rearrangement uses TRBV4-3 and TRBJ1-1, with 7 bases aligning to TRBD1. V lost 0 bases to trimming and J lost 5 bases; unmatched junction nucleotides: 3. The germline V gene has CDR1 LGHNA and CDR2 YSLEER. This CDR3 comprises 14 residues. The CDR3 is CASSQDRGRTEAFF. In DNA form, the CDR3 reads TGCGCCAGCAGCCAAGATAGGGGGCGGACTGAAGCTTTCTTT.

This clone appeared once. The chain combines TRBV30 with TRBJ1-5; the D gene is possibly TRBD1 (5 bases). Germline V gene sequence: CDR1 GTSNPN, CDR2 SVGIG (reference sequence). V was shortened by 5 bases and J by 4 bases, with 18 bases between the two germline ends. CDR3 length equals 15 residues. CDR3 nucleotide sequence: TGTGCCTGGCGAGCCGGGAGGAAGGGGAATCAGCCCCAGCATTTT. As protein: CAWRAGRKGNQPQHF.

The chain carries TRBV7-2 and TRBJ2-3, with D unresolved. The V gene lost 6 bases and the J gene lost 1 base, with 17 bases spanning the gap. The CDR3 spans 16 residues. Germline CDR1 and CDR2: SGHTA and FQGNSA. The CDR3 nucleotides read TGTGCCAGCAGACCCTTGACGTGGCAGGGCACAGATACGCAGTATTTT. It codes for CASRPLTWQGTDTQYF. The full variable domain, its missing parts supplied by reference TRBV7-2 and TRBJ2-3, is GAGVSQSPSNKVTEKGKDVELRCDPISGHTALYWYRQSLGQGLEFLIYFQGNSAPDKSGLPSDRFSAERTGGSVSTLTIQRTQQEDSAVYLCASRPLTWQGTDTQYFGPGTRLTVL.

The chain is built from TRBV9 and TRBJ2-3; a weak D match, TRBD1 (5 bases). This CDR3 is built from 15 residues. The germline CDR1 and CDR2 sequences are SGDLS and YYNGEE. V lost 0 bases to trimming and J lost 0 bases, with 8 bases between them. CDR3 coding DNA: TGTGCCAGCAGCGTAGCCAGGGTAAGCACAGATACGCAGTATTTT. Residues: CASSVARVSTDTQYF.

V is TRBV11-2 and J is TRBJ2-3; D perhaps matches TRBD2 (5 bases). Germline-derived CDR1 and CDR2 are SGHAT and FQNNGV. CDR3 length: 13 residues. V gave up 2 bases and J gave up 2 bases, with 5 bases separating them. For the CDR3, the DNA is TGTGCCAGCAGCTTACGGGACACAGATACGCAGTATTTT. Translated, it gives CASSLRDTDTQYF.

The chain employs TRBV3-1 (or the pseudogene TRBV3-2) and TRBJ2-7; D might be TRBD2 (5 bases). Per germline, CDR1 LGHDT and CDR2 YNNKEL (reference sequence). The CDR3 is 16 residues long. Trimming pared 3 bases from V and 2 bases from J, leaving 17 bases between. This CDR3 reads CASSHPPGSLAYEQYF. The CDR3 region has the DNA TGTGCCAGCAGCCACCCCCCGGGGAGCCTGGCCTACGAGCAGTACTTC.

This clone was picked up a small number of times. J is TRBJ1-4 and V is TRBV10-2; a weak D match, TRBD1 (6 bases). This CDR3 is built from 14 residues. V was cut by 6 bases and J by 8 bases, with 16 bases left in between. CDR1 and CDR2 (germline): WSHSY, SAAADI. The CDR3, as DNA: TGCGCCAGCAGACCAGGGGTAGGGGACGAAAAACTGTTTTTT. This encodes CASRPGVGDEKLFF.

For the CDR3, the DNA is TGTGCCACCAGCGGAACAGGGCGAGGTGAGCAGTACTTC. This sequence encodes CATSGTGRGEQYF. This chain links TRBV24-1 with TRBJ2-7; maybe TRBD1 (6 bases). Germline CDR1 reads KGHDR; CDR2 reads SFDVKD. The CDR3 runs 13 residues. V dropped 7 bases and J dropped 7 bases, with 16 bases sitting between them.

CDR3 protein: CATSGRKQGIHNEQFF. The CDR3 DNA follows: TGTGCCACCAGCGGGCGAAAACAGGGAATCCACAATGAGCAGTTCTTC. The chain carries TRBV15 and TRBJ2-1; D is perhaps TRBD1 (6 bases). Trimming pared 5 bases from V and 5 bases from J, leaving 19 bases between. Germline CDR1 reads LNHNV; CDR2 reads YYDKDF (reference sequence). This CDR3 has 16 amino acids.